These 25 T cell receptor beta chains were all obtained from the same sample, sequenced in a study of Graves' ophthalmopathy and Graves' hyperthyroidism. Amplified TCR beta CDR3 regions were obtained using RNA transcripts as template. First-round RT-PCR relied on HTBI primers, and a second-round multiplex PCR came next. One entry per CDR3 protein results from TCRdb running MiXCR on the multiplex PCR reads. The sample holds 400,000 or so distinct CDR3 sequences; roughly 15% are singletons and the top ten take 2% to 3%. The material sequenced was peripheral blood. Receptors originate from an adult woman with stable Graves' hyperthyroidism.

Comments on this clonotype: At one boundary the junction diverges from the germline segment, which might be a read error. V gene TRBV7-9 combines with J gene TRBJ2-5; TRBD2 matches at 11 bases. The CDR3 sequence is 15 residues long. CDR1 SEHNR and CDR2 FQNEAQ come from the germline V gene (reference sequence). The CDR3 DNA follows: TGTGCTAGCAGCCCGACTAGCGGGACGGCCGAGACCCAGTACTTC. Residues: CASSPTSGTAETQYF.

Here the CDR3 reads CASSDLRGQPQHF. The CDR3 bases are TGTGCCAGCAGTGACTTGAGGGGTCAGCCCCAGCATTTT. J is TRBJ1-5 and V is TRBV12-3 or TRBV12-4, with a possible D match to TRBD1 (5 bases). The V and J ends lost 5 bases and 6 bases respectively, with 11 bases between them. The CDR3 extends over 13 amino acids.

This clonotype was observed at least ten times. The genes are TRBV29-1 and TRBJ2-2, with D perhaps TRBD1 (6 bases). V lost 3 bases and J 1 base, leaving 9 bases between the germline ends. In germline, CDR1 is SQVTM, CDR2 ANQGSEA. The CDR3 length is 14 residues. CDR3 DNA: TGCAGCGTTGACTCGGGACAGAACACCGGGGAGCTGTTTTTT. Its protein product is CSVDSGQNTGELFF.

V and J are TRBV5-1 and TRBJ2-5; the match to TRBD2 covers 13 bases. The CDR3 runs to 17 residues. The J segment lost 9 bases and the V segment lost 3 bases, leaving 14 bases of the junction unmatched. Germline V gene data show CDR1 as SGHRS and CDR2 as YFSETQ. The CDR3 here is CASSYGLAGVSGEAQYF. The CDR3 DNA follows: TGCGCCAGCAGCTATGGACTAGCGGGAGTGAGCGGGGAGGCCCAGTACTTC.

Many counts were recorded for this clonotype. The gene calls are TRBV6-2 or TRBV6-3 and TRBJ2-7; D possibly corresponds to TRBD2 (6 bases). The CDR3 sequence is 14 residues long. CDR1 and CDR2 (germline): MNHEY, SVGEGT. V dropped 6 bases and J dropped 4 bases, with 16 bases sitting between them. As DNA, the CDR3 is TGTGCCAGCAGCGGATGGAGGGGAGAATACGAGCAGTACTTC. Protein sequence: CASSGWRGEYEQYF.

This clonotype was counted many times. This chain links TRBV30 with TRBJ2-7; D is unresolved. CDR1 is GTSNPN and CDR2 is SVGIG in the germline V gene (reference sequence). This CDR3 spans 12 amino acids. V lost 0 bases to trimming and J lost 2 bases, with 5 bases between them. CDR3 bases: TGTGCCTGGAGTGTACTCCCCTACGAGCAGTACTTC. The encoded protein is CAWSVLPYEQYF.

J is TRBJ1-5 and V is TRBV19, with D perhaps matching TRBD1 (5 bases). Germline V gene data show CDR1 as LNHDA and CDR2 as SQIVND (reference sequence). V lost 4 bases to trimming and J lost 3 bases, with 7 bases between them. The CDR3 is 13 amino acids. The CDR3 region is CASSKQVNQPQHF. In DNA, the CDR3 is TGTGCCAGTAGTAAACAGGTCAATCAGCCCCAGCATTTT. Together with reference TRBV19 and TRBJ1-5, the CDR3 gives the full variable domain: DGGITQSPKYLFRKEGQNVTLSCEQNLNHDAMYWYRQDPGQGLRLIYYSQIVNDFQKGDIAEGYSVSREKKESFPLTVTSAQKNPTAFYLCASSKQVNQPQHFGDGTRLSIL.

This clonotype was detected ten times or more. The chain has TRBV7-2 and TRBJ2-5; TRBD2 matches at 7 bases. This CDR3 has 13 residues. CDR1 is SGHTA and CDR2 is FQGNSA in the germline V gene. The trim removed 5 bases at V and 3 bases at J, leaving 3 bases unmatched. The CDR3, as DNA: TGTGCCAGCAGCAACCTAGCGGAAGAGACCCAGTACTTC. Protein sequence: CASSNLAEETQYF.

The chain carries TRBV11-1 and TRBJ2-4, with unresolved D. Germline V gives CDR1 SGHAT, CDR2 FQDESV (reference sequence). V lost 3 bases and J 1 base, leaving 22 bases between the germline ends. This CDR3 region has 19 residues. CDR3 DNA sequence: TGTGCCAGCAGCTTTAGTCCAGGTTATATGTTCGCGGCCAAAAACATTCAGTACTTC. It translates to CASSFSPGYMFAAKNIQYF.

This clonotype occurred many times. The junction shows a germline mismatch at one end, possibly a read error. This chain uses TRBV6-9 with TRBJ2-3, with TRBD1 as a possible D gene (7 bases). CDR1 MNHGY and CDR2 SVAAGI come from the germline V gene. This CDR3 has 12 residues. CDR3 region: CASSSGGDTQYF. Written as DNA, the CDR3 is TGCGCCAGCAGTTCAGGGGGGGATACGCAGTATTTT.

As to this clonotype: The junction differs from germline at one of its ends, possibly a read error. The chain combines TRBV7-2 with TRBJ1-1; D uncertain. Germline CDR1 SGHTA, CDR2 FQGNSA. The CDR3 is 14 amino acids. CDR3 sequence: CASSLLLMNTDAFF. The CDR3 bases are TGTGCCAGCAGCCTACTCCTCATGAACACTGATGCTTTCTTT.

This clonotype was seen at least ten times. The chain links TRBV11-2 to TRBJ2-7; 8 nucleotides agree with TRBD2. Germline values: CDR1 SGHAT, CDR2 FQNNGV. The J segment lost 4 bases and the V segment lost 5 bases, leaving 16 bases of the junction unmatched. The CDR3 totals 17 residues. This CDR3 reads CASSKFRGLAGLYEQYF. As DNA, the CDR3 is TGTGCCAGCAGCAAATTCCGCGGGCTAGCGGGTCTTTACGAGCAGTACTTC.

The V call is TRBV28, the J call TRBJ2-7; D unclear. The CDR3 loop spans 14 amino acids. Trimming pared 2 bases from V and 6 bases from J, leaving 14 bases between. CDR1 is MDHEN and CDR2 is SYDVKM in the germline V gene. The DNA for the CDR3 is TGTGCCAGCAGTTTAGTGGCCATCTCCCCCGAGCAGTACTTC. Protein: CASSLVAISPEQYF. The full variable domain, rest sourced from reference TRBV28 and TRBJ2-7, is DVKVTQSSRYLVKRTGEKVFLECVQDMDHENMFWYRQDPGLGLRLIYFSYDVKMKEKGDIPEGYSVSREKKERFSLILESASTNQTSMYLCASSLVAISPEQYFGPGTRLTVT.

By its share, this clonotype is medium-sized. This chain uses TRBV14 with TRBJ2-2, with 12 bases fitting TRBD2. CDR1 is SGHDN, CDR2 FVKESK, per germline. The V and J ends lost 5 bases and 4 bases, in that order; junction bases with no gene match: 11. The length of the CDR3 is 18 residues. The CDR3 is CASSKGLAGPRVTGELFF. The CDR3 region has the DNA TGTGCCAGCAGCAAGGGACTAGCGGGCCCTCGGGTCACCGGGGAGCTGTTTTTT.

The table lists this clonotype with many counts. This sequence joins TRBV12-5 and TRBJ2-7; D is perhaps TRBD1 or TRBD2 (5 bases each). V was cut by 4 bases and J by 3 bases, with 7 bases left in between. This CDR3 region has 12 residues. CDR1 and CDR2 from the germline V gene are LGHNT and FRNRAP. DNA for the CDR3: TGTGCTAGTGGTTGGGGGAGCTACGAGCAGTACTTC. Amino acid sequence: CASGWGSYEQYF.

In its sample, this clonotype was seen many times. This chain joins TRBV6-2 or TRBV6-3 and TRBJ1-1, with a tentative D call TRBD1 (5 bases). Germline V gene lookup returns CDR1 MNHEY and CDR2 SVGEGT. The CDR3 is made up of 15 amino acids. V was trimmed by 5 bases and J by 3 bases, leaving 16 bases between them. CDR3 amino acids: CASSPWTPGDTEAFF. The CDR3 DNA reads as TGTGCCAGCAGTCCTTGGACACCGGGGGACACTGAAGCTTTCTTT.

This clonotype was recorded at least ten times. The V and J genes are TRBV30 and TRBJ2-7; 9 bases align to TRBD2. CDR1 and CDR2 from the germline V gene are GTSNPN and SVGIG (reference sequence). J was trimmed by 9 bases and V by 3 bases; bases with no gene match: 9. The CDR3 length is 13 residues. This chain's CDR3 is CAWREGSGSGQYF. The DNA for the CDR3 is TGTGCCTGGAGGGAGGGTAGCGGGAGCGGGCAGTACTTC.

A remark on this clonotype: Possible read error: a much larger clone is one base away. Because it lacks the conserved phenylalanine or tryptophan at the end, this CDR3 is likely a read error. The chain recombines TRBV7-3 with TRBJ1-2; D is unresolved. Germline V gives CDR1 SGHTA, CDR2 FQGTGA. This CDR3 comprises 13 residues. The CDR3 bases are TGTGCCAGCAGCCTAACAGAATTCTATGGCTACACCTTA. Translating it yields CASSLTEFYGYTL.

V usage is TRBV6-2 or TRBV6-3 and J usage is TRBJ2-5; no clear D. With 6 bases removed from V and 0 bases from J, the gap between germline ends came to 8 bases. CDR1 and CDR2 from the germline V gene are MNHEY and SVGEGT. CDR3 length: 13 residues. CDR3 amino acids: CASSMYYQETQYF. CDR3 nucleotide sequence: TGTGCCAGCAGCATGTACTACCAAGAGACCCAGTACTTC.

This clonotype appeared many times. The chain uses TRBV4-1 and TRBJ2-5; D is possibly TRBD1 or TRBD2 (5 bases each). The CDR3 runs 13 residues. Trimming stripped 2 bases from V and 4 bases from J, with 8 bases between. The germline CDR1 and CDR2 sequences are MGHRA and YSYEKL. This CDR3 reads CASSQNGGETQYF. The CDR3 DNA follows: TGCGCCAGCAGCCAAAATGGGGGAGAGACCCAGTACTTC.

At least ten counts were recorded for this clonotype. The chain joins TRBV2 to TRBJ2-7; TRBD1 aligns across 8 bases. V dropped 5 bases and J dropped 7; count of bases not matched to a gene: 7. The CDR3 spans 13 residues. Germline CDR1 SNHLY, CDR2 FYNNEI. This CDR3 reads CASSIDRGWEQYF. The CDR3 bases are TGTGCCAGCAGTATTGACAGGGGATGGGAGCAGTACTTC.

At least ten counts were recorded for this clonotype. The chain joins TRBV20-1 to TRBJ2-5; TRBD2 agrees at 8 bases. The CDR3 extends over 17 amino acids. Trimming cost V 0 bases and J 0 bases; bases outside gene matches: 9. From germline, CDR1 is DFQATT and CDR2 SNEGSKA (reference sequence). CDR3 protein: CSARDLRAGGNQETQYF. The CDR3 DNA sequence: TGCAGTGCTAGAGATCTGAGGGCGGGAGGTAACCAAGAGACCCAGTACTTC.

The CDR3 coding sequence is TGTGCTAGTGGGTCACAGGGGGCGGTTGAGACCCAGTACTTC. Translating it yields CASGSQGAVETQYF. The chain is built from TRBV12-5 and TRBJ2-5, with TRBD1 matching 9 bases. The CDR3 sequence is 14 residues long. Germline lookup yields CDR1 LGHNT and CDR2 FRNRAP. V was pared by 6 bases and J by 5 bases, with 7 bases of the junction left unmatched. Variable domain in full (rest from reference TRBV12-5 and TRBJ2-5): DARVTQTPRHKVTEMGQEVTMRCQPILGHNTVFWYRQTMMQGLELLAYFRNRAPLDDSGMPKDRFSAEMPDATLATLKIQPSEPRDSAVYFCASGSQGAVETQYFGPGTRLLVL.

This clonotype was counted at least ten times. V gene TRBV4-1 combines with J gene TRBJ2-7; 11 nucleotides match TRBD2. The germline V gene has CDR1 MGHRA and CDR2 YSYEKL. V shed 1 base, J shed 12 bases, and the junction held 8 bases outside the gene matches. The CDR3 contains 14 residues. The CDR3 here is CASSQGTSGPDWYF. Written as DNA, the CDR3 is TGCGCCAGCAGCCAAGGGACTAGCGGGCCGGATTGGTACTTC.

This clonotype has a count of ten or more. The V gene is TRBV20-1, the J gene TRBJ2-5; 7 bases fit TRBD1. The CDR3 spans 15 residues. Germline V lookup: CDR1 DFQATT, CDR2 SNEGSKA (reference sequence). J was trimmed by 5 bases and V by 0 bases; bases with no gene match: 9. The CDR3 nucleotides read TGCAGTGCTAGAGAAAAGGGGGCGATGTGGGAGACCCAGTACTTC. Protein sequence: CSAREKGAMWETQYF.